What follows are 4 T cell receptor beta chains derived from one specimen sequenced in a study of T-cell memory formation after mild COVID-19. One entry per CDR3 protein results from TCRdb running MiXCR on the 5' RACE reads. The data show 470,000 or so distinct CDR3 sequences, around a sixth seen once. Input material: PBMCs or a T cell subset sorted from them (not recorded which). The receptor set was obtained from an adult woman who had mild COVID-19 (a few samples of this study predate the infection). Cell type and time point are not known.

This clonotype was recorded a few times. The rearrangement joins TRBV18 to TRBJ2-1; D may be TRBD2 (5 bases). This CDR3 contains 13 residues. V was trimmed by 3 bases and J by 5 bases, leaving 8 bases between them. Germline V gene data show CDR1 as KGHSH and CDR2 as LQKENI. The DNA for the CDR3 is TGTGCCAGCTCACCGACTATTAACAATGAGCAGTTCTTC. Encoded protein: CASSPTINNEQFF.

The rearrangement joins TRBV7-2 to TRBJ2-7, with D perhaps TRBD2 (5 bases). Per germline, CDR1 SGHTA and CDR2 FQGNSA. The CDR3 is made up of 13 amino acids. V shed 0 bases and J shed 7 bases, with 10 bases lying between them. As DNA, the CDR3 is TGTGCCAGCAGCTTAGCGGAAGCGGTGGAGCAGTACTTC. Its translation is CASSLAEAVEQYF. Filled out from reference TRBV7-2 and TRBJ2-7, the complete variable domain reads GAGVSQSPSNKVTEKGKDVELRCDPISGHTALYWYRQSLGQGLEFLIYFQGNSAPDKSGLPSDRFSAERTGGSVSTLTIQRTQQEDSAVYLCASSLAEAVEQYFGPGTRLTVT.

This clonotype was seen only a few times. This rearrangement joins TRBV7-9 to TRBJ2-2, with D unclear. From germline, CDR1 is SEHNR and CDR2 FQNEAQ (reference sequence). The CDR3 is made up of 16 amino acids. The germline V and J ends were trimmed by 3 bases and 1 base, with 12 bases remaining between them. CDR3 in amino acids: CASSFSPTGNTGELFF. Written as DNA, the CDR3 is TGTGCCAGCAGCTTTAGCCCGACCGGGAACACCGGGGAGCTGTTTTTT.

This clonotype appeared a few times. The chain employs TRBV7-6 and TRBJ2-3; TRBD2 agrees at 10 bases. The germline gives CDR1 SGHVS, CDR2 FNYEAQ. The trim removed 1 base at V and 6 bases at J, leaving 10 bases unmatched. The CDR3 contains 17 residues. The CDR3 sequence: CASSLVPLAGVRDTQYF. CDR3 nucleotide sequence: TGTGCCAGCAGCTTAGTCCCCCTAGCGGGGGTGCGTGATACGCAGTATTTT.